These T cell receptor beta chains were read from a single sample in a study of OX40 agonist ivuxolimab in advanced cancers. Repertoires were generated with immunoSEQ multiplex PCR, while TCRdb's copy carries only in-frame clones and drops some. The sample comprises 70,000 to 95,000 clones, around 84% of which are singletons, and 1.1% rests with the top ten. Here the sequenced sample was CD4+ or CD8+ T cells sorted from blood, taken in a trial of the OX40 agonist ivuxolimab. Every receptor here comes from an adult with an advanced solid tumor such as melanoma, head and neck, liver or kidney cancer. CDR3s include the opening cysteine and the closing phenylalanine or tryptophan. The D gene is left open where the match is weak. Clone sizes are given selectively: once, few, many, or a class where the clone is expanded.

NA,NA,TRBJ1-5,TRBV28,CASNEGLTQPQHF,TGTGCCAGCAATGAGGGGTTAACTCAGCCCCAGCATTTT
NA,NA,TRBJ1-5,TRBV6-5,CASNGQSGNQPQHF,TGTGCCAGCAATGGACAGTCGGGCAATCAGCCCCAGCATTTT
NA,NA,TRBJ2-3,TRBV5-6,CASSLYGGLTDTQYF,TGTGCCAGCAGCTTGTACGGGGGCCTCACAGATACGCAGTATTTT
NA,NA,TRBJ1-2,TRBV6-5,CASSSASWTGGYGYTF,TGTGCCAGCAGTTCAGCCTCGTGGACGGGGGGCTATGGCTACACCTTC
NA,NA,TRBJ1-2,TRBV7-9,CASSTYGVQAGNGYTF,TGTGCCAGCAGCACCTATGGGGTCCAGGCGGGAAATGGCTACACCTTC
NA,TRBD1,TRBJ1-2,TRBV4-2,CASSHPDRVNYGYTF,TGTGCCAGCAGCCACCCTGACAGGGTAAACTATGGCTACACCTTC
NA,NA,TRBJ1-6,TRBV4-2,CASRFYGDSGSPLHF,TGTGCCAGCAGATTCTACGGGGATAGCGGTTCACCCCTCCACTTT
NA,NA,TRBJ2-3,TRBV7-7,CASSLDKGGTDTQYF,TGTGCCAGCAGCTTAGATAAGGGGGGCACAGATACGCAGTATTTT
few,TRBD1,TRBJ1-6,TRBV18,CASSPKQGAGSPLHF,TGTGCCAGCTCACCGAAACAGGGGGCAGGTTCACCCCTCCACTTT
NA,TRBD1,TRBJ2-1,TRBV6-1,CASSARDSPVNEQFF,TGTGCCAGCAGTGCGAGGGACAGTCCTGTGAATGAGCAGTTCTTC
NA,NA,TRBJ1-2,TRBV6-1,CASSEGVIQNYGYTF,TGTGCCAGCAGTGAAGGTGTCATCCAGAACTATGGCTACACCTTC
NA,TRBD2,TRBJ2-1,TRBV7-6,CASSLTSGYNEQFF,TGTGCCAGCAGCTTGACTAGCGGGTACAATGAGCAGTTCTTC
NA,TRBD1,TRBJ1-4,TRBV7-9,CASSPYRGPANEKLFF,TGTGCCAGCAGCCCCTACAGGGGGCCGGCTAATGAAAAACTGTTTTTT
NA,NA,TRBJ2-2,TRBV10-1,CASSTLNGAGELFF,TGCGCCAGCAGCACCCTCAACGGGGCCGGGGAGCTGTTTTTT
once,NA,TRBJ1-3,TRBV5-6,CASSWAPENGNTIYF,TGTGCCAGCAGCTGGGCCCCGGAGAATGGAAACACCATATATTTT
NA,TRBD2,TRBJ2-7,TRBV6-1,CASSEKRRGTYEQYF,TGTGCCAGCAGTGAAAAACGGCGGGGGACCTACGAGCAGTACTTC
NA,NA,TRBJ1-5,TRBV19,CASSITPSRLGQPQHF,TGTGCCAGTAGTATAACCCCCAGCAGGTTGGGTCAGCCCCAGCATTTT
NA,NA,TRBJ2-5,TRBV7-7,CASSQSPRETQYF,TGTGCCAGCAGCCAATCCCCGAGGGAGACCCAGTACTTC
NA,NA,TRBJ1-1,TRBV5-1,CASSFGPDFPTEAFF,TGCGCCAGCAGCTTCGGTCCAGATTTCCCTACTGAAGCTTTCTTT
NA,TRBD1,TRBJ1-1,TRBV7-2,CASSSRQGANKGAFF,TGTGCCAGCAGCTCTCGACAGGGGGCAAATAAGGGAGCTTTCTTT
NA,NA,TRBJ1-2,TRBV28,CASSSSQGVYGYTF,TGTGCCAGCAGTTCGTCTCAGGGCGTCTATGGCTACACCTTC
NA,NA,TRBJ2-1,TRBV7-2,CASSLGGSKQYNEQFF,TGTGCCAGCAGCTTAGGGGGCAGCAAACAGTACAATGAGCAGTTCTTC
NA,NA,TRBJ2-1,TRBV6-5,CASSYDAGNEQFF,TGTGCCAGCAGTTACGACGCTGGGAATGAGCAGTTCTTC
NA,NA,TRBJ2-1,TRBV4-3,CASSQVPGGKDEQFF,TGCGCCAGCAGCCAAGTGCCTGGGGGGAAAGATGAGCAGTTCTTC